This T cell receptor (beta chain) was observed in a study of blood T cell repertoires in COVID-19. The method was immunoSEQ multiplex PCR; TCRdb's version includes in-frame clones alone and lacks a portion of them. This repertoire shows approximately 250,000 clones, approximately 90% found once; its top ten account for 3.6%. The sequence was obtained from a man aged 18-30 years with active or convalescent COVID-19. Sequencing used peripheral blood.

CDR3 DNA: TGTGCCAGCAGCCACGGGGCAGGGGCGGGAGAGACCCAGTACTTC. Protein product: CASSHGAGAGETQYF. V usage is TRBV7-7 and J usage is TRBJ2-5; tentatively, D is TRBD1 (6 bases). This CDR3 is built from 15 residues. The V gene lost 5 bases and the J gene lost 4 bases, with 17 bases spanning the gap. Germline V gives CDR1 SSHAT, CDR2 FNYEAQ (reference sequence). The complete variable domain, with remaining parts taken from reference TRBV7-7 and TRBJ2-5, reads GAGVSQSPRYKVTKRGQDVTLRCDPISSHATLYWYQQALGQGPEFLTYFNYEAQPDKSGLPSDRFSAERPEGSISTLTIQRTEQRDSAMYRCASSHGAGAGETQYFGPGTRLLVL.